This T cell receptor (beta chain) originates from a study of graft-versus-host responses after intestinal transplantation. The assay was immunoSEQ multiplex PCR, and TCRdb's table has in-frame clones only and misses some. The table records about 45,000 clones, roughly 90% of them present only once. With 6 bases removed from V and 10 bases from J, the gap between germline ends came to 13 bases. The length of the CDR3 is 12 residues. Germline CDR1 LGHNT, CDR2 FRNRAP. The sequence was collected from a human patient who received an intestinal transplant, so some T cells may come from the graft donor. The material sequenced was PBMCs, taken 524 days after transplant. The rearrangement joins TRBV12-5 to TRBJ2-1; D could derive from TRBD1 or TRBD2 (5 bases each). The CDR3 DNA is TGTGCTAGTGGCAGGGAGATAAGCGAGCAGTTCTTC. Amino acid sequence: CASGREISEQFF.